A single sample is the source of the 7 T cell receptor beta chains below, sequenced in a study of T cells after yellow fever vaccination. TCRdb re-called the 5' RACE reads with MiXCR, one entry per CDR3 protein. This repertoire shows 310,000 or so distinct CDR3 sequences, more than 3% found once; its top ten account for 23%. This material consisted of PBMCs, taken on the day of the yellow fever booster vaccination. The receptors originated from a man between 18 and 35 years old who received the YFV17D yellow fever vaccine.

The chain combines TRBV5-1 with TRBJ1-4; perhaps TRBD1 as D (6 bases). CDR1 and CDR2 from the germline V gene are SGHRS and YFSETQ. The CDR3 totals 16 residues. V was pared by 4 bases and J by 5 bases, with 18 bases between. DNA of the CDR3: TGCGCCAGCAGCCTGGGTGGGGGCGCAAGGAATGAAAAACTGTTTTTT. Translated, it gives CASSLGGGARNEKLFF.

This clonotype was counted ten times or more. The chain joins TRBV4-1 to TRBJ1-1, with TRBD1 as a possible D gene (5 bases). Germline V CDR1 and CDR2: MGHRA, YSYEKL. The CDR3 covers 15 residues. V was trimmed by 4 bases and J by 5 bases, leaving 17 bases between them. CDR3 sequence: CASSRLGGSRTEAFF. The CDR3 nucleotides read TGCGCCAGCAGCCGTCTCGGGGGTAGTAGGACTGAAGCTTTCTTT.

The V call is TRBV6-2 or TRBV6-3, the J call TRBJ2-7; D is ambiguous. CDR1 and CDR2 (germline): MNHEY, SVGEGT. Trimming removed 0 bases from V and 4 bases from J, with 13 bases in between. CDR3 length: 15 residues. The CDR3 protein is CASSYSPSPTYEQYF. The CDR3 nucleotides read TGTGCCAGCAGTTACTCACCGAGCCCGACTTACGAGCAGTACTTC.

The table lists this clonotype with many counts. One end of the junction fails to match germline, which may point to a read error. This chain uses TRBV5-1 with TRBJ2-3; D gene unclear. Germline V gene data show CDR1 as SGHRS and CDR2 as YFSETQ. CDR3 length equals 15 residues. DNA of the CDR3: TGTGCCAGCAGTTTGGGATCGACTAGCACAGATACGCAGTATTTT. Its protein is CASSLGSTSTDTQYF.

This clonotype came up many times. This chain uses TRBV5-1 with TRBJ2-5, with 8 bases lining up with TRBD2. V shed 8 bases, J shed 3 bases, and the junction held 21 bases outside the gene matches. The CDR3 has 18 residues. Germline CDR1 SGHRS, CDR2 YFSETQ. CDR3 sequence reads: CARGTADRPTGGEETQYF. The DNA of the CDR3 is TGCGCCAGGGGGACTGCCGACCGTCCCACCGGGGGGGAAGAGACCCAGTACTTC.

The chain couples TRBV25-1 to TRBJ2-7; 7 nucleotides match TRBD2. J was trimmed by 2 bases and V by 8 bases; bases with no gene match: 6. The length of the CDR3 is 13 residues. The germline V gene encodes CDR1 MGHDK and CDR2 SYGVNS. The CDR3 DNA reads as TGTGCCAGCGCCCCCGGGGGGACCTACGAGCAGTACTTC. This sequence encodes CASAPGGTYEQYF.

This clonotype was recorded at least ten times. This chain uses TRBV7-3 with TRBJ2-3; 9 bases line up with TRBD2. CDR1 and CDR2 (germline): SGHTA, FQGTGA. The V gene end was trimmed by 5 bases and the J gene end by 4 bases; junction bases not matched to a gene: 7. The CDR3 covers 15 residues. This chain's CDR3 is CASSPGTSKADTQYF. In DNA, the CDR3 is TGTGCCAGCAGCCCCGGGACTAGCAAGGCAGATACGCAGTATTTT.